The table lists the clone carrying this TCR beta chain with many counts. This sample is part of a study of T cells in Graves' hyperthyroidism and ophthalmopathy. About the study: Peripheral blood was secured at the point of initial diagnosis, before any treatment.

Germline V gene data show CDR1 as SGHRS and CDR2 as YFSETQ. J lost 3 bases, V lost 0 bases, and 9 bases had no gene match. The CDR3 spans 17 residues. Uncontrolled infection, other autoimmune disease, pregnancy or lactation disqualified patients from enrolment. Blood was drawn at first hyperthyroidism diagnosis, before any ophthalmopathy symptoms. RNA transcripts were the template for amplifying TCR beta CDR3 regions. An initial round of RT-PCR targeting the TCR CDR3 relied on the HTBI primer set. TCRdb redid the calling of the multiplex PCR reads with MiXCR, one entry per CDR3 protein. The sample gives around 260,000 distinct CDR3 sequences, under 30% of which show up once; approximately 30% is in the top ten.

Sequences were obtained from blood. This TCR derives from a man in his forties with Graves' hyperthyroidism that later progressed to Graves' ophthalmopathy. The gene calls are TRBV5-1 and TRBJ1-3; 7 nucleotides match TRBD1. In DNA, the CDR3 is TGCGCCAGCAGCTTGGCCGGTCGAGACAGGGTTGGAAACACCATATATTTT. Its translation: CASSLAGRDRVGNTIYF.